This T cell receptor beta chain was documented in a study of neurological immune-mediated disorders. Study in general: Within the group of 34 multiple sclerosis patients, about 30 were relapsing-remitting, while 3 were secondary progressive.

Findings and caveats of the study: One cluster of related CDR3 sequences contained, by phylogenetic grouping, the repertoires of 18 of 34 multiple sclerosis patients and formed a possible signature. Expanded clones shared no CDR3 amino acid sequences across subjects, suggesting private repertoires in all groups.

Many counts were recorded for this clonotype. Its antigen remains unknown. V was trimmed by 1 base and J by 4 bases, leaving 8 bases between them. The CDR3 loop spans 14 amino acids. Germline CDR1 is LGHDT and CDR2 is YNNKEL (reference sequence). MiXCR, run by TCRdb on the 5' RACE reads, gives a single entry per CDR3 protein. The sample contains approximately 86,000 distinct CDR3 sequences, approximately 2.4% of which appear only once. Source material was 2 million unsorted PBMCs, stored at -80 °C in RNAlater. The rearrangement links TRBV3-1 to TRBJ1-5; D ambiguous. This clonotype was sampled from a woman aged 25 to 39 with multiple sclerosis. The sequencing sample was made of PBMCs. This CDR3 reads CASSQVASNQPQHF. CDR3 nucleotides: TGTGCCAGCAGCCAAGTCGCCAGTAATCAGCCCCAGCATTTT.